This entry is about one TCR beta chain. The data stem from a study of blood T cell repertoires in COVID-19. Study in general: In each case, the material was cDNA or gDNA derived from T cells, B-cell-depleted T cells, or PBMCs.

Per the germline V gene, CDR1 is SGHTA and CDR2 is FQGTGA. V lost 3 bases, J lost 8 bases, and 12 bases lay in between. The CDR3 is 13 amino acids. Measured with immunoSEQ multiplex PCR; TCRdb has only the in-frame clones, and not every one. Among fewer than 200,000 clones, roughly 82% were seen once, and the ten largest hold approximately 8.1%. Seattle patients were enrolled while actively infected and followed longitudinally. The receptor was isolated from a woman aged 60-70 years with COVID-19, enrolled during active disease. The V gene is TRBV7-3, the J gene TRBJ2-3; tentative D call: TRBD2 (5 bases). The sequencing sample was made of peripheral blood. The CDR3 spells CASSLRAESTQYF. The DNA of the CDR3 is TGTGCCAGCAGCTTGCGGGCCGAGAGTACGCAGTATTTT.